This TCR beta chain was profiled in a study of cytomegalovirus exposure and HLA in healthy donors. Study-wide results and limits: Relative to equally common others, HLA-associated TCR beta chains showed greater clonal expansion in a later analysis. An assumption of roughly uniform sequencing depth across donors underlay the presence/absence analyses.

Remarks on this clone: Antigen unknown.

Researchers ran the PCR with 60 Vbeta and 13 Jbeta primers. Method: immunoSEQ multiplex PCR; TCRdb's copy keeps in-frame clones and lacks some. The sample carries tens of thousands of clones, 40% to 50% recorded once. When sampled, the donors appeared nominally healthy, though they likely had unrecorded immune exposures. V was shortened by 0 bases and J by 5 bases, with 8 bases between the two germline ends. There are 14 residues in the CDR3. Germline assignment: CDR1 SGHRS and CDR2 YFSETQ. The J gene is TRBJ2-2, the V gene TRBV5-1, with D uncertain. Sequenced: PBMCs. The TCR was taken from a woman aged 45-65 years in good health and CMV-seronegative. The CDR3 sequence: CASSLGATTGELFF. CDR3 sequence (DNA): TGCGCCAGCAGCTTGGGTGCGACAACCGGGGAGCTGTTTTTT.